This T cell receptor beta chain was profiled in a study of a mutant IDH1 vaccine in newly diagnosed glioma. Overall study context: Of the patients given treatment, about 62% were male and about 38% were female, and a mean age of around 38 years was recorded.

Time point described: week 35, safety follow-up. What each vaccine dose contained was 300 ug of mutant IDH1 20-mer peptide, accompanied by topical imiquimod. CDR1 and CDR2 from the germline V gene are LNHDA and SQIVND (reference sequence). Trimming cost V 3 bases and J 4 bases, with 18 bases left between them. The CDR3 is 16 residues long. As concerns this clone: Its target is not known.

Produced via immunoSEQ multiplex PCR; TCRdb's table is partial and in-frame only. In the table there are 60,000 or so clones, around 80% of which are singletons. This sample comprised PBMCs, obtained from a glioma patient whose treatment included an IDH1 peptide vaccine. The receptor comes from a man aged 25-45 years with glioma. The V and J genes are TRBV19 and TRBJ1-2; no clear D. CDR3 in amino acids: CASSIYPGGVLYGYTF. CDR3 coding DNA: TGTGCCAGTAGTATTTACCCCGGCGGAGTACTCTATGGCTACACCTTC.